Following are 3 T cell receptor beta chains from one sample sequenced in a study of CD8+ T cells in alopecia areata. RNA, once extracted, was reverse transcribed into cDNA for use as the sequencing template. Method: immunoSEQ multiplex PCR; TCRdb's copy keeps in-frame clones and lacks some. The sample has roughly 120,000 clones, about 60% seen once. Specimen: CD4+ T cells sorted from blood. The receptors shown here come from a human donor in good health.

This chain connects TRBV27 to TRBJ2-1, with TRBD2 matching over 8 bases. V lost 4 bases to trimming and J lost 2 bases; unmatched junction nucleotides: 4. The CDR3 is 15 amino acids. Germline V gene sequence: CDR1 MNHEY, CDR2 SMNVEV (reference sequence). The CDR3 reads CASSSSGGPYNEQFF. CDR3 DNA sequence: TGTGCCAGCAGTTCCAGCGGGGGTCCCTACAATGAGCAGTTCTTC.

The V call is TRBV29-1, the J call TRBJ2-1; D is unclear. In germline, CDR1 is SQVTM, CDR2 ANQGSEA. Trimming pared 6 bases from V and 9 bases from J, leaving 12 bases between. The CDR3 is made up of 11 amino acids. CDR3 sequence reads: CSVVWNSEQFF. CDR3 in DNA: TGCAGCGTGGTCTGGAACAGTGAGCAGTTCTTC.

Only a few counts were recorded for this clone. The CDR3, as DNA: TGCGCCAGCAGCCAACCGGACAGGGACAATCAGCCCCAGCATTTT. As protein: CASSQPDRDNQPQHF. V gene TRBV4-1 combines with J gene TRBJ1-5, with TRBD1 identical over 8 bases. CDR3 length equals 15 residues. Per germline, CDR1 MGHRA and CDR2 YSYEKL. Trimming removed 2 bases from V and 3 bases from J; junction bases left unmatched: 3.